This T cell receptor beta chain originates from a study of stem cell transplantation in POMP-related autoinflammatory disease. Points on this clone: Other nucleotide sequences in the sample specify the same CDR3.

Generated by immunoSEQ multiplex PCR, the TCRdb table keeps only in-frame clones and is missing some. In the table there are tens of thousands of clones, under 95% of which are singletons. This CDR3 has 13 amino acids. The germline V and J ends were trimmed by 3 bases and 0 bases, with 3 bases remaining between them. Germline values: CDR1 SQVTM, CDR2 ANQGSEA. V is TRBV29-1 and J is TRBJ2-6; D not certain. This specimen was CD4+ T cells from PBMCs, taken after stem cell transplantation. The clonotype was recovered from a human patient with POMP-related autoinflammation and immune dysregulation (PRAID). A subset of T cells may come from the graft donor. The CDR3 coding sequence is TGCAGCGTTGACGGCTCTGGGGCCAACGTCCTGACTTTC. Protein: CSVDGSGANVLTF.